The 25 T cell receptor beta chains below all came from one sample that was sequenced in a study of early stage breast cancer tumors. Assay used: immunoSEQ multiplex PCR; TCRdb lists only in-frame clones, some missing. Of fewer than 90,000 clones listed, 65% to 85% were seen once; the top ten hold approximately 3.7%. Specimen: blood. These receptors were obtained from a person between 60 and 69 years old with breast cancer.

V gene TRBV19 combines with J gene TRBJ2-5; no reliable D call. Germline V lookup: CDR1 LNHDA, CDR2 SQIVND (reference sequence). V was pared by 5 bases and J by 5 bases, with 12 bases between. This CDR3 is 13 amino acids long. The CDR3 is CASSGDPWETQYF. CDR3 DNA: TGTGCCAGTAGTGGGGATCCTTGGGAGACCCAGTACTTC.

The chain joins TRBV10-3 to TRBJ1-4, with a weak D call TRBD1 (5 bases). Between the trimmed V and J ends, which lost 5 bases and 5 bases, there was a span of 9 bases. This CDR3 contains 13 residues. Germline V lookup: CDR1 ENHRY, CDR2 SYGVKD. The CDR3 loop is CAISLQANEKLFF. The CDR3 coding sequence is TGTGCCATCAGTCTACAGGCAAATGAAAAACTGTTTTTT.

This clone was detected a few times. The V call is TRBV28, the J call TRBJ1-5, with a possible D match to TRBD1 (6 bases). The CDR3 has 14 amino acids. Germline CDR1 and CDR2: MDHEN and SYDVKM. Trimming removed 6 bases at V and 5 bases at J, with 14 bases between. DNA for the CDR3: TGTGCCAGCAGCCCTCAGGGGTATGATCAGCCCCAGCATTTT. Translated: CASSPQGYDQPQHF.

This clone was recorded a few times. This chain connects TRBV5-1 to TRBJ1-2; 7 nucleotides agree with TRBD1. In germline, CDR1 is SGHRS, CDR2 YFSETQ. With V trimmed by 0 bases and J by 5 bases, 1 base remained unmatched. CDR3 length: 13 amino acids. The CDR3 is CASSLEGAYGYTF. In DNA form, the CDR3 reads TGCGCCAGCAGCTTGGAGGGGGCGTATGGCTACACCTTC.

Worth noting for this clone: Other DNA variants within this sample encode the same CDR3. The chain links TRBV28 to TRBJ1-1, with TRBD1 as a possible D gene (5 bases). The germline V gene has CDR1 MDHEN and CDR2 SYDVKM. CDR3 length: 13 amino acids. V was clipped by 6 bases and J by 5 bases, with 13 bases between them. The CDR3 DNA is TGTGCCAGCAGCTCCGGGGGGGGGACTGAAGCTTTCTTT. Its translation: CASSSGGGTEAFF.

The rearrangement joins TRBV7-3 to TRBJ2-5; 10 bases are a match to TRBD1. The CDR3 is made up of 15 amino acids. The ends lost 4 bases at V and 5 bases at J; junction bases unmatched: 7. Germline V gene lookup returns CDR1 SGHTA and CDR2 FQGTGA. CDR3 nucleotide sequence: TGTGCCAGCAGCTCCTCCGGGACAGGGGCCGAGACCCAGTACTTC. It translates to CASSSSGTGAETQYF. The whole variable domain, remainder taken from reference TRBV7-3 and TRBJ2-5, is GAGVSQTPSNKVTEKGKYVELRCDPISGHTALYWYRQSLGQGPEFLIYFQGTGAADDSGLPNDRFFAVRPEGSVSTLKIQRTERGDSAVYLCASSSSGTGAETQYFGPGTRLLVL.

J is TRBJ2-7 and V is TRBV30; perhaps TRBD1 as D (6 bases). The CDR3 is 17 amino acids. Trimming shortened V by 8 bases and J by 0 bases, and 26 bases separated the two germline ends. The V gene's germline CDR1 is GTSNPN and CDR2 SVGIG (reference sequence). The CDR3 region is CAQNLYIGDTSSYEQYF. DNA for the CDR3: TGTGCCCAGAACCTTTACATAGGGGACACTAGCTCCTACGAGCAGTACTTC. Using reference TRBV30 and TRBJ2-7 for the parts outside the CDR3, the full variable domain is SQTIHQWPATLVQPVGSPLSLECTVEGTSNPNLYWYRQAAGRGLQLLFYSVGIGQISSEVPQNLSASRPQDRQFILSSKKLLLSDSGFYLCAQNLYIGDTSSYEQYFGPGTRLTVT.

The chain uses TRBV5-1 and TRBJ2-1; possibly TRBD2 for D (5 bases). The CDR3 sequence is 15 residues long. Germline-derived CDR1 and CDR2 are SGHRS and YFSETQ. Trimming took 0 bases from V and 0 from J, leaving 7 bases between them. The DNA for the CDR3 is TGCGCCAGCAGCTTGGAAGGGAGCTCCTACAATGAGCAGTTCTTC. Protein product: CASSLEGSSYNEQFF. Full variable domain (rest looked up from reference TRBV5-1 and TRBJ2-1): KAGVTQTPRYLIKTRGQQVTLSCSPISGHRSVSWYQQTPGQGLQFLFEYFSETQRNKGNFPGRFSGRQFSNSRSEMNVSTLELGDSALYLCASSLEGSSYNEQFFGPGTRLTVL.

The chain recombines TRBV4-3 with TRBJ2-1, with D perhaps matching TRBD2 (6 bases). The germline gives CDR1 LGHNA, CDR2 YSLEER. This CDR3 spans 14 amino acids. The V end was cut by 1 base, the J end by 6 bases, with 10 bases between. The DNA of the CDR3 is TGCGCCAGCAGCCAAGCGGGAGATTTCAATGAGCAGTTCTTC. It is translated as CASSQAGDFNEQFF.

This clone was counted once. This chain joins TRBV5-1 and TRBJ2-5; 8 bases are shared with TRBD2. The trim removed 9 bases at V and 5 bases at J, leaving 9 bases unmatched. The CDR3 consists of 13 residues. Germline values: CDR1 SGHRS, CDR2 YFSETQ. The CDR3 DNA reads as TGCGCCACACGGGGGGGCCGAGCGGAGACCCAGTACTTC. Its translation is CATRGGRAETQYF.

The chain carries TRBV7-3 and TRBJ2-1; D gene unclear. From germline, CDR1 is SGHTA and CDR2 FQGTGA. CDR3 length: 12 residues. Trimming took off 4 bases at V and 8 bases at J, with 9 bases between the two ends. The CDR3 is CASSSVDDEQFF. The CDR3 nucleotides are TGTGCCAGCAGCTCTGTAGACGATGAGCAGTTCTTC.

This chain uses TRBV4-1 with TRBJ2-2; the D gene is possibly TRBD2 (7 bases). Per germline, CDR1 MGHRA and CDR2 YSYEKL. V lost 6 bases to trimming and J lost 0 bases, with 23 bases between them. The CDR3 runs to 19 residues. The DNA for the CDR3 is TGCGCCAGCAGGGGGGGGGTGGACAGACTAGATACGAACACCGGGGAGCTGTTTTTT. This translates into CASRGGVDRLDTNTGELFF.

The rearrangement links TRBV9 to TRBJ2-3; D ambiguous. The germline V and J ends were trimmed by 5 bases and 5 bases, with 9 bases remaining between them. There are 12 residues in the CDR3. Per the germline V gene, CDR1 is SGDLS and CDR2 is YYNGEE. In DNA, the CDR3 is TGTGCCAGCAGTTACTCAGAAGATACGCAGTATTTT. Translated, it gives CASSYSEDTQYF. Using reference TRBV9 and TRBJ2-3 for the parts outside the CDR3, the full variable domain is DSGVTQTPKHLITATGQRVTLRCSPRSGDLSVYWYQQSLDQGLQFLIQYYNGEERAKGNILERFSAQQFPDLHSELNLSSLELGDSALYFCASSYSEDTQYFGPGTRLTVL.

CDR3 in amino acids: CASSLGVNEQFF. CDR3 coding DNA: TGTGCCAGCAGCTTAGGGGTCAATGAGCAGTTCTTC. The chain uses TRBV7-2 and TRBJ2-1, with no clear D. This CDR3 comprises 12 residues. Trimming left V 1 base short and J 6 bases short, with 4 bases between. CDR1 and CDR2 (germline): SGHTA, FQGNSA.

The J gene is TRBJ2-7, the V gene TRBV4-2, with TRBD1 matching over 9 bases. The CDR3 has 16 amino acids. The V gene's germline CDR1 is LGHNA and CDR2 YNFKEQ. The J segment lost 2 bases and the V segment lost 4 bases, leaving 9 bases of the junction unmatched. The CDR3 DNA sequence: TGTGCCAGCAGCCTCACGCCGGGACAGGGCCCCTACGAGCAGTACTTC. It is translated as CASSLTPGQGPYEQYF.

The rearrangement uses TRBV11-3 and TRBJ2-2, with 9 bases that match TRBD1. Germline V gene sequence: CDR1 SGHNT, CDR2 YENEEA. V gave up 3 bases and J gave up 7 bases; unmatched junction bases: 6. There are 15 residues in the CDR3. CDR3 DNA sequence: TGTGCCAGCAGCTTGGCACAGGGGGCTGGCGGGGAGCTGTTTTTT. Amino acid sequence: CASSLAQGAGGELFF.

This chain connects TRBV29-1 to TRBJ2-3; D is tentatively TRBD1 or TRBD2 (6 bases each). V gave up 3 bases and J gave up 2 bases, with 12 bases separating them. Germline V lookup: CDR1 SQVTM, CDR2 ANQGSEA. The CDR3 extends over 14 amino acids. The CDR3 sequence: CSVDGGAPTDTQYF. The CDR3 DNA is TGCAGCGTTGACGGGGGCGCCCCCACAGATACGCAGTATTTT.

This rearrangement joins TRBV5-6 to TRBJ2-2; 9 positions agree with TRBD2. Germline V CDR1 and CDR2: SGHDT, YYEEEE. V was clipped by 4 bases and J by 0 bases; unmatched bases: 4. This CDR3 has 16 amino acids. CDR3 region: CASSLRLAANTGELFF. The DNA of the CDR3 is TGTGCCAGCAGCCTAAGACTAGCGGCGAACACCGGGGAGCTGTTTTTT.

CDR3 coding DNA: TGTGCCAGCAGCACCCAAGGGGAGACCCAGTACTTC. Its protein is CASSTQGETQYF. This rearrangement joins TRBV9 to TRBJ2-5; no clear D. The CDR3 consists of 12 residues. The ends were cut back, 4 bases at V and 5 bases at J, with 9 bases in the middle. Germline CDR1 is SGDLS and CDR2 is YYNGEE.

This sequence joins TRBV2 and TRBJ1-2, with a possible D match to TRBD1 (5 bases). Germline loops: CDR1 SNHLY, CDR2 FYNNEI. The CDR3 has 14 amino acids. V was shortened by 4 bases and J by 5 bases, with 14 bases between the two germline ends. CDR3 region: CASSASTRQYGYTF. The CDR3, as DNA: TGTGCCAGCAGTGCGAGTACCCGACAGTATGGCTACACCTTC.

The rearrangement joins TRBV11-2 to TRBJ1-2; 7 positions match TRBD1. The length of the CDR3 is 13 residues. Trimming took 3 bases from V and 10 from J; bases not matched to a gene: 8. Germline V gives CDR1 SGHAT, CDR2 FQNNGV. The DNA of the CDR3 is TGTGCCAGCAGCTTCGGGACAGATCACCCCTACACCTTC. Its protein is CASSFGTDHPYTF.

The CDR3 DNA reads as TGTGCCATCAGTGAAACCAACCCCTCCTACAATGAGCAGTTCTTC. Amino acid sequence: CAISETNPSYNEQFF. V is TRBV10-3 and J is TRBJ2-1; no clear D. Between the trimmed V and J ends, which lost 3 bases and 0 bases, there was a span of 9 bases. The CDR3 loop spans 15 amino acids. CDR1 ENHRY and CDR2 SYGVKD come from the germline V gene.

V is TRBV10-3 and J is TRBJ1-5; weak D call: TRBD1 (6 bases). CDR3 length: 14 amino acids. Germline V CDR1 and CDR2: ENHRY, SYGVKD. The V gene lost 6 bases and the J gene lost 7 bases, with 16 bases spanning the gap. CDR3 bases: TGTGCCATCAGAGAGACAGGCGGCGACCAGCCCCAGCATTTT. This encodes CAIRETGGDQPQHF.

J is TRBJ2-5 and V is TRBV2; perhaps TRBD2 as D (6 bases). Trimming pared 4 bases from V and 2 bases from J, leaving 8 bases between. Germline-derived CDR1 and CDR2 are SNHLY and FYNNEI. The CDR3 covers 13 residues. The CDR3 DNA sequence: TGTGCCAGCAGTGGGGGGGATCAAGAGACCCAGTACTTC. Encoded protein: CASSGGDQETQYF.

The chain employs TRBV11-2 and TRBJ2-1; TRBD2 is a possible D gene (5 bases). The ends were cut back, 2 bases at V and 6 bases at J, with 14 bases in the middle. Germline CDR1 and CDR2: SGHAT and FQNNGV. The CDR3 is 15 amino acids. DNA of the CDR3: TGTGCCAGCAGCTTATACGAAAGGAGGCCCAATGAGCAGTTCTTC. Translation gives CASSLYERRPNEQFF.